Listed below are T cell receptor beta chains from one sample, sequenced in a study of technical replicates of blood from several donors. Profiling relied on immunoSEQ multiplex PCR, and the TCRdb table lists in-frame clones only, not all of them. The table has around 67,000 clones, around 88% seen once. The sample was PBMCs. The origin of the receptors is a human donor in good health. Some clones in this sample may be carry-over from other donors' samples. The CDR3 runs from the conserved cysteine through the conserved F or W. Fields, in order: J gene, D gene, V gene, clone size, CDR3 protein, CDR3 DNA. A D gene is named only where the DNA matches it firmly. Rows may omit the clone size; those that give it use once, few, many or a size class.

J gene: TRBJ1-5
D gene: TRBD1
V gene: TRBV9
clone size: few
CDR3 protein: CASSAGGQNQPQHF
CDR3 DNA: TGTGCCAGCAGCGCAGGGGGACAGAATCAGCCCCAGCATTTT

J gene: TRBJ1-6
D gene: TRBD1
V gene: TRBV7-2
clone size: .
CDR3 protein: CASSLEQGASSPLHF
CDR3 DNA: TGTGCCAGCAGCTTAGAACAGGGGGCTTCCTCACCCCTCCACTTT

J gene: TRBJ2-7
D gene: .
V gene: TRBV4-3
clone size: .
CDR3 protein: CASSQDFGRGGHEQYF
CDR3 DNA: TGCGCCAGCAGCCAAGATTTCGGGAGAGGGGGCCACGAGCAGTACTTC

J gene: TRBJ1-1
D gene: .
V gene: TRBV6-1
clone size: .
CDR3 protein: CATGAVRGGSTEAFF
CDR3 DNA: TGTGCCACCGGCGCTGTAAGGGGGGGGAGCACTGAAGCTTTCTTT

J gene: TRBJ1-1
D gene: .
V gene: TRBV7-9
clone size: .
CDR3 protein: CASSLGRVPRNTEAFF
CDR3 DNA: TGTGCCAGCAGCTTAGGCAGGGTCCCGAGGAACACTGAAGCTTTCTTT

J gene: TRBJ2-1
D gene: .
V gene: TRBV30
clone size: .
CDR3 protein: CAWSVERNEQFF
CDR3 DNA: TGTGCCTGGAGTGTGGAGCGCAATGAGCAGTTCTTC

J gene: TRBJ2-3
D gene: .
V gene: TRBV11-3
clone size: .
CDR3 protein: CASSLGVAPTDTQYF
CDR3 DNA: TGTGCCAGCAGCTTAGGAGTAGCCCCCACAGATACGCAGTATTTT

J gene: TRBJ2-7
D gene: TRBD1
V gene: TRBV30
clone size: .
CDR3 protein: CAWSTGGESYEQYF
CDR3 DNA: TGTGCCTGGTCCACAGGGGGTGAATCCTACGAGCAGTACTTC

J gene: TRBJ1-1
D gene: TRBD1
V gene: TRBV20-1
clone size: few
CDR3 protein: CSVGGDRAFF
CDR3 DNA: TGCAGTGTGGGCGGGGACAGAGCTTTCTTT

J gene: TRBJ1-1
D gene: TRBD1
V gene: TRBV5-4
clone size: .
CDR3 protein: CASSPRMGQTNTEAFF
CDR3 DNA: TGTGCCAGCAGCCCCCGCATGGGACAGACGAACACTGAAGCTTTCTTT

J gene: TRBJ2-5
D gene: TRBD2
V gene: TRBV7-9
clone size: few
CDR3 protein: CASSFSTSGDRYQETQYF
CDR3 DNA: TGTGCCAGCAGCTTCTCGACTAGCGGGGATAGGTACCAAGAGACCCAGTACTTC

J gene: TRBJ2-1
D gene: .
V gene: TRBV2
clone size: .
CDR3 protein: CASSFARGEQFF
CDR3 DNA: TGTGCCAGCAGCTTCGCACGGGGTGAGCAGTTCTTC

J gene: TRBJ2-1
D gene: TRBD2
V gene: TRBV7-3
clone size: .
CDR3 protein: CASSQAGTSGNEQFF
CDR3 DNA: TGTGCCAGCAGCCAAGCCGGGACTAGCGGCAATGAGCAGTTCTTC

J gene: TRBJ1-2
D gene: .
V gene: TRBV5-4
clone size: .
CDR3 protein: CASSRVGLSRGYTF
CDR3 DNA: TGTGCCAGCAGCCGGGTAGGCCTATCTCGAGGCTACACCTTC

J gene: TRBJ2-7
D gene: TRBD1
V gene: TRBV11-3
clone size: .
CDR3 protein: CASSLTGAGGEQYF
CDR3 DNA: TGTGCCAGCAGCTTAACAGGGGCAGGGGGCGAGCAGTACTTC

J gene: TRBJ2-7
D gene: TRBD1
V gene: TRBV29-1
clone size: .
CDR3 protein: CSVGVGQGTYEQYF
CDR3 DNA: TGCAGCGTTGGGGTCGGACAGGGAACCTACGAGCAGTACTTC